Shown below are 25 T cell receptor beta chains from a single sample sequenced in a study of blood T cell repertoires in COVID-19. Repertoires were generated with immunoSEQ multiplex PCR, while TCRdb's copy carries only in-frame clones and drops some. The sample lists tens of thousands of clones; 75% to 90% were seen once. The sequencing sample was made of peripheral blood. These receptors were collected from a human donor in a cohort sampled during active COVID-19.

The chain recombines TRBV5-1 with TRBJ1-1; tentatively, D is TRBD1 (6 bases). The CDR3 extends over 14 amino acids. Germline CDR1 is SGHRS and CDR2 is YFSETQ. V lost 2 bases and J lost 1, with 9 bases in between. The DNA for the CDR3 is TGCGCCAGCAGCTTTAGGACAGAGAACACTGAAGCTTTCTTT. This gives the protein CASSFRTENTEAFF.

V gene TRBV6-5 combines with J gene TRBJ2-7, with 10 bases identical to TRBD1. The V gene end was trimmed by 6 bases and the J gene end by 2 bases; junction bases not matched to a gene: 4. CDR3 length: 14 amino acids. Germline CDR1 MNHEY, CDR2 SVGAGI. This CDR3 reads CASSRQGATYEQYF. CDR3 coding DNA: TGTGCCAGCAGCCGACAGGGGGCGACCTACGAGCAGTACTTC.

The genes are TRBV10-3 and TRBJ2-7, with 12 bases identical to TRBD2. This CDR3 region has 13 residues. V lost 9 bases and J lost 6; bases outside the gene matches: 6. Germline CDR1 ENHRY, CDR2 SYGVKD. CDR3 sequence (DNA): TGTGCCATACAGACTAGCGGGAGTACCGAGCAGTACTTC. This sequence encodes CAIQTSGSTEQYF.

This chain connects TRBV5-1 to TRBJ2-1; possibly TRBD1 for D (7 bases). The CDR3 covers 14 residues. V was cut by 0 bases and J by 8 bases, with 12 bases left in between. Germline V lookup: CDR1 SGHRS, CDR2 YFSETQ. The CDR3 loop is CASSLAQGGDEQFF. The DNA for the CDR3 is TGCGCCAGCAGCTTGGCCCAGGGGGGCGATGAGCAGTTCTTC.

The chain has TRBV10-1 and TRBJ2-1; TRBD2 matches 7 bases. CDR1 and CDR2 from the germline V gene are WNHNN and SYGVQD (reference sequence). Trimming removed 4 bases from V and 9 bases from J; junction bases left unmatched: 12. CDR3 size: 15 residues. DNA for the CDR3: TGCGCCAGCAGTGCCGGGACTATGATCGGAAGTGAGCAGTTCTTC. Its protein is CASSAGTMIGSEQFF.

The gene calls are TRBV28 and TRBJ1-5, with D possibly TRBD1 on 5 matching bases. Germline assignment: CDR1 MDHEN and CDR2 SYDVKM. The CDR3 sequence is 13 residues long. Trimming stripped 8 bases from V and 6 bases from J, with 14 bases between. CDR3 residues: CASLGPSPQPQHF. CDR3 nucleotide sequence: TGTGCCAGCTTGGGGCCTTCCCCTCAGCCCCAGCATTTT.

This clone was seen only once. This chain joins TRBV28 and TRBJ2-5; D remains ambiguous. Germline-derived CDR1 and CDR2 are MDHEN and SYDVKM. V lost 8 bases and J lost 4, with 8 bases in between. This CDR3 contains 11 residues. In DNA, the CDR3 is TGTGCCAGCCTACTCGGAGAGACCCAGTACTTC. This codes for CASLLGETQYF.

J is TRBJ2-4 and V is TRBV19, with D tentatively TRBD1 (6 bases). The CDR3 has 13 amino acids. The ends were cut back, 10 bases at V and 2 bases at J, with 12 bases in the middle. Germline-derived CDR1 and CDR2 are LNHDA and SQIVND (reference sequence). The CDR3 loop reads CATRGISKNIQYF. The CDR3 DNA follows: TGTGCCACAAGGGGGATTTCCAAAAACATTCAGTACTTC. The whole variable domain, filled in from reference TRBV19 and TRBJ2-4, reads DGGITQSPKYLFRKEGQNVTLSCEQNLNHDAMYWYRQDPGQGLRLIYYSQIVNDFQKGDIAEGYSVSREKKESFPLTVTSAQKNPTAFYLCATRGISKNIQYFGAGTRLSVL.

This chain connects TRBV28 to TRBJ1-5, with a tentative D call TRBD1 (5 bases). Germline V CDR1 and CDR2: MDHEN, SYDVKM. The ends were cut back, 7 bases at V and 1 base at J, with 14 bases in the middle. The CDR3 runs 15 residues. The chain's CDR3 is CASNPSQGSNQPQHF. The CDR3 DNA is TGTGCCAGCAATCCCTCTCAGGGAAGCAATCAGCCCCAGCATTTT.

Here the CDR3 reads CASGSYRDILRRGNQPQHF. Here the CDR3 DNA reads TGTGCTAGTGGTTCCTACCGGGACATACTCCGACGGGGCAATCAGCCCCAGCATTTT. This sequence joins TRBV12-5 and TRBJ1-5; D possibly corresponds to TRBD1 (6 bases). Deletions cut 4 bases from V and 2 bases from J, with 24 bases between. Looked up from germline, CDR1 is LGHNT and CDR2 is FRNRAP. CDR3 length equals 19 residues.

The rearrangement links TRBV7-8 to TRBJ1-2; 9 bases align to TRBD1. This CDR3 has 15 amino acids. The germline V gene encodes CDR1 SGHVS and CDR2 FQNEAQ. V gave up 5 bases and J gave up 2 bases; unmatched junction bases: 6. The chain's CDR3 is CASSLQGAINYGYTF. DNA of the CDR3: TGTGCCAGCAGCCTACAGGGGGCTATAAACTATGGCTACACCTTC.

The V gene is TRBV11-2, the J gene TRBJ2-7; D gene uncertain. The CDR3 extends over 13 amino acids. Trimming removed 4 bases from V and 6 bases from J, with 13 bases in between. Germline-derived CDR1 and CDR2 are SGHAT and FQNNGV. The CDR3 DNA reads TGTGCCAGCAGCTCACGCGAGCAACTCGAGCAGTACTTC. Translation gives CASSSREQLEQYF.

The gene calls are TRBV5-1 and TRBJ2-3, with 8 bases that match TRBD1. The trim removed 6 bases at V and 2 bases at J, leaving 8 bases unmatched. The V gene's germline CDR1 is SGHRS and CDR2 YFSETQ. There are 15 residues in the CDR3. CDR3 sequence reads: CASTQGASNTDTQYF. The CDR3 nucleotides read TGCGCCAGCACCCAGGGGGCTAGCAACACAGATACGCAGTATTTT.

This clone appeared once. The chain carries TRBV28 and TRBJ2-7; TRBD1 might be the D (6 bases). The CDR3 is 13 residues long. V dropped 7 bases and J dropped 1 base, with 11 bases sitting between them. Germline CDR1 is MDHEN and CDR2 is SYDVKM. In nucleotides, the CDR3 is TGTGCCAGCACTAAACAGGGTTCCTACGAGCAGTACTTC. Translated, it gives CASTKQGSYEQYF.

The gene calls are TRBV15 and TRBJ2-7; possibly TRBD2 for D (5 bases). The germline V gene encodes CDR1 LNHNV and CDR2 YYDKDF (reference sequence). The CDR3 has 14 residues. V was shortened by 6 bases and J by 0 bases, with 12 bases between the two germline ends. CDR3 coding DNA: TGTGCCACCAGACTAGGGTTGGGCTCCTACGAGCAGTACTTC. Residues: CATRLGLGSYEQYF.

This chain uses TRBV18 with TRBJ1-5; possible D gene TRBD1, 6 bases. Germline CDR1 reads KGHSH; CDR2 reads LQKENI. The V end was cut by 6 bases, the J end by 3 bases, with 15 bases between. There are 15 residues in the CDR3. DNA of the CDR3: TGTGCCAGCTCGTCTTCCCGGGACATCAATCAGCCCCAGCATTTT. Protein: CASSSSRDINQPQHF.

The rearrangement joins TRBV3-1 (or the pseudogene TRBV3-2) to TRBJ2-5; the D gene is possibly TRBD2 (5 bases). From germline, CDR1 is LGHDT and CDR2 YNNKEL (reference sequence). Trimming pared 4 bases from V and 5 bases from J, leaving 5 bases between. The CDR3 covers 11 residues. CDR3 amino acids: CASSRGETQYF. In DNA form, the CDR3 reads TGTGCCAGCAGCCGAGGGGAGACCCAGTACTTC.

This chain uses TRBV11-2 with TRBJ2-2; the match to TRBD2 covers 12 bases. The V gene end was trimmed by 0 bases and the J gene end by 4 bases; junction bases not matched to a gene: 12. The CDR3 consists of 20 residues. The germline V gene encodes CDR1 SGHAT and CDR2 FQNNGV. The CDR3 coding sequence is TGTGCCAGCAGCTTAGATCGGGCTAGCGGGAGGGTCGTCACCACCGGGGAGCTGTTTTTT. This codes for CASSLDRASGRVVTTGELFF. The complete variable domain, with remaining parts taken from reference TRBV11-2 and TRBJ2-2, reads EAGVAQSPRYKIIEKRQSVAFWCNPISGHATLYWYQQILGQGPKLLIQFQNNGVVDDSQLPKDRFSAERLKGVDSTLKIQPAKLEDSAVYLCASSLDRASGRVVTTGELFFGEGSRLTVL.

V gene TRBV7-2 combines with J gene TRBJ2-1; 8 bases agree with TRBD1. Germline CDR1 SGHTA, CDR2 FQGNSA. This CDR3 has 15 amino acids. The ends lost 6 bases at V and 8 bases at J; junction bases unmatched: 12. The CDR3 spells CASRLRGRAIDEQFF. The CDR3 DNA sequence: TGTGCCAGCAGACTCAGGGGGCGCGCAATCGATGAGCAGTTCTTC.

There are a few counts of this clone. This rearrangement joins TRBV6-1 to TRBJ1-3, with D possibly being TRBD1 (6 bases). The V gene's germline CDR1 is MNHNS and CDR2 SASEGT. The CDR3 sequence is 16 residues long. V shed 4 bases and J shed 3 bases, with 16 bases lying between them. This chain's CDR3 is CASSVRSGGLGNTIYF. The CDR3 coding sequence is TGTGCCAGCAGTGTCCGATCGGGGGGGCTTGGAAACACCATATATTTT.

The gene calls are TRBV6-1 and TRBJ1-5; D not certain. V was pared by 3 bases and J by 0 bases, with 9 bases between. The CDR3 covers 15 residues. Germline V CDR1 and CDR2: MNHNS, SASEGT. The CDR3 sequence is CASSDRPNSNQPQHF. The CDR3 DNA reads TGTGCCAGCAGTGACAGGCCAAATAGCAATCAGCCCCAGCATTTT.

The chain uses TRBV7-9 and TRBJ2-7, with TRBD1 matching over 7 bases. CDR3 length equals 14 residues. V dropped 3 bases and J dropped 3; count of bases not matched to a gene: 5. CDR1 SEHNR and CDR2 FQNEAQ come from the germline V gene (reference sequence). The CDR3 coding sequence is TGTGCCAGCAGCTTTGACAGGGTGATCTACGAGCAGTACTTC. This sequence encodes CASSFDRVIYEQYF.

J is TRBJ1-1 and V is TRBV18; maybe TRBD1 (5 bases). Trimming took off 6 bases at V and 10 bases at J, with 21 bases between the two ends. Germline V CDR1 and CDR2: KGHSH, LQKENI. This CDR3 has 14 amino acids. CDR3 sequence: CASSPGGSPVIAFF. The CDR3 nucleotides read TGTGCCAGCTCCCCTGGGGGGTCGCCCGTGATAGCTTTCTTT.

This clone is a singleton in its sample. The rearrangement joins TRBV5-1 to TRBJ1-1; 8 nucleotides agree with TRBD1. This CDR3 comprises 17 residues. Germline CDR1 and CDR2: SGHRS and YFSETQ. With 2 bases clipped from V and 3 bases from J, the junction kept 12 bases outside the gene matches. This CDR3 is CASSFSGGAAGYTEAFF. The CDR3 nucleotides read TGCGCCAGCAGCTTTTCAGGGGGCGCAGCGGGGTACACTGAAGCTTTCTTT.

The DNA of the CDR3 is TGTGCCTGGAGTGTTGGGCAGACAAACATTCAGTACTTC. Translation: CAWSVGQTNIQYF. J is TRBJ2-4 and V is TRBV30; D unclear. This CDR3 spans 13 amino acids. V lost 0 bases to trimming and J lost 6 bases, with 9 bases between them. From germline, CDR1 is GTSNPN and CDR2 SVGIG (reference sequence).